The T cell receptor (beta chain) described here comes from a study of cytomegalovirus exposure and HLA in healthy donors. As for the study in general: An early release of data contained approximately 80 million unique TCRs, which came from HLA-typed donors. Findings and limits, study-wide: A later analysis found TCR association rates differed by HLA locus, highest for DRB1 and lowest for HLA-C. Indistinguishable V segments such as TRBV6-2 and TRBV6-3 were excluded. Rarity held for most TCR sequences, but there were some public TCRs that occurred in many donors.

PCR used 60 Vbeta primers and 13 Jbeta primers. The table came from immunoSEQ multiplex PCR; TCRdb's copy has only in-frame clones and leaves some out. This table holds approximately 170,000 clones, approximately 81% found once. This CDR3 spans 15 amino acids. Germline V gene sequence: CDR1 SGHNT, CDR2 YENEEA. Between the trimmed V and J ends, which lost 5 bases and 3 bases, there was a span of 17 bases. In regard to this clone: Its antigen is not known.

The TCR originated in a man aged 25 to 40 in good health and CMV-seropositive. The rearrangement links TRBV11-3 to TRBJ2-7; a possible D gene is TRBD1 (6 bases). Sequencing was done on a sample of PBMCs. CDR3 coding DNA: TGTGCCAGCAGCCTCACCCACGGGACAATCTACGAGCAGTACGTC. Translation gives CASSLTHGTIYEQYV.